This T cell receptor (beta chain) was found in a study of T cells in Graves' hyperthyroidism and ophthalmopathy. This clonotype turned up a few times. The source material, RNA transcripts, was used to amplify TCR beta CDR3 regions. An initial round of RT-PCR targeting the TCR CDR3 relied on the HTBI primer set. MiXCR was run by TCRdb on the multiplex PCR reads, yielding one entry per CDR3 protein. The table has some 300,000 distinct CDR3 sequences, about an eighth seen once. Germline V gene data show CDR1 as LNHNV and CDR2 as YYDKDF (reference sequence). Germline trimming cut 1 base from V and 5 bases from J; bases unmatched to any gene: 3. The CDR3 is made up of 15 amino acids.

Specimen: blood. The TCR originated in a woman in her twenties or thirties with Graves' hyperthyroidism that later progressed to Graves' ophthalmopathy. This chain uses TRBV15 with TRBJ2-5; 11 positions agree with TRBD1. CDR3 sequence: CATSRAGQGGETQYF. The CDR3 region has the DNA TGTGCCACCAGCAGAGCGGGACAGGGGGGGGAGACCCAGTACTTC.